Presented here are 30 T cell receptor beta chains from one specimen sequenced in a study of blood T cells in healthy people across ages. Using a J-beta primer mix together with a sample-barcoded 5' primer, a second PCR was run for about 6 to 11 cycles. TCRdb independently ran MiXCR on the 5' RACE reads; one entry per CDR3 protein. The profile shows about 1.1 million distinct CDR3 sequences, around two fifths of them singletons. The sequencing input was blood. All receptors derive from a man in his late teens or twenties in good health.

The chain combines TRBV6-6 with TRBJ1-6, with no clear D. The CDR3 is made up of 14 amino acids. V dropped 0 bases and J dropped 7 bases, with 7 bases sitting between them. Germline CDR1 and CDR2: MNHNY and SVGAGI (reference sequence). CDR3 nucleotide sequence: TGTGCCAGCAGTTACTCGAGCCCCAATTCACCCCTCCACTTT. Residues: CASSYSSPNSPLHF.

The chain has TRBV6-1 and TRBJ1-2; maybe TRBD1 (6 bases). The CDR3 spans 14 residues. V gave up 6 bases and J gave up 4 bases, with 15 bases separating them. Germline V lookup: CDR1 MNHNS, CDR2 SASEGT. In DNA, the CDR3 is TGTGCCAGCAGCTTCGGGGGGCGAGTCTATGGCTACACCTTC. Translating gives CASSFGGRVYGYTF.

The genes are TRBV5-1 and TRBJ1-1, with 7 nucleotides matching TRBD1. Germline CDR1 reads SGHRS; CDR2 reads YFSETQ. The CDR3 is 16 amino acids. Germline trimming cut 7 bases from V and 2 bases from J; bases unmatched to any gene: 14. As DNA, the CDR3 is TGCGCCAGCGCCTCACGAACAGGGGTCAGCAACACTGAAGCTTTCTTT. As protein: CASASRTGVSNTEAFF. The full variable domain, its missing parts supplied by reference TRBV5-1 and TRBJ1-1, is KAGVTQTPRYLIKTRGQQVTLSCSPISGHRSVSWYQQTPGQGLQFLFEYFSETQRNKGNFPGRFSGRQFSNSRSEMNVSTLELGDSALYLCASASRTGVSNTEAFFGQGTRLTVV.

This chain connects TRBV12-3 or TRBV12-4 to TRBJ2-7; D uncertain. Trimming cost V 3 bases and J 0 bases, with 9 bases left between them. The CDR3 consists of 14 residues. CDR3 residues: CASSFGYSSYEQYF. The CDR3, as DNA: TGTGCCAGCAGTTTTGGGTATAGCTCCTACGAGCAGTACTTC.

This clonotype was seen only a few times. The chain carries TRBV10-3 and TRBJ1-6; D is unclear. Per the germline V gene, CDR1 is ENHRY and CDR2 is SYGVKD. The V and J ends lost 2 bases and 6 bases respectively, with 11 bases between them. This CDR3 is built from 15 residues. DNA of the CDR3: TGTGCCATCAGTGAGCATGGGTCGGGTAATTCACCCCTCCACTTT. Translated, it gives CAISEHGSGNSPLHF.

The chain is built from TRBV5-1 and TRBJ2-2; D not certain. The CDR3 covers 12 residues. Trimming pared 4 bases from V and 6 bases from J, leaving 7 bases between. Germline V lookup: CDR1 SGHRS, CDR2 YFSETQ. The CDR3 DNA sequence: TGCGCCAGCAGCGGCGCGGCCGGGGAGCTGTTTTTT. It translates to CASSGAAGELFF.

The CDR3 nucleotides are TGCGCCAGCAGCTCGGAGCCTCTCAACAATGAGCAGTTCTTC. The encoded protein is CASSSEPLNNEQFF. The chain couples TRBV5-1 to TRBJ2-1; D is ambiguous. V was pared by 3 bases and J by 5 bases, with 12 bases between. The length of the CDR3 is 14 residues. The germline CDR1 and CDR2 sequences are SGHRS and YFSETQ.

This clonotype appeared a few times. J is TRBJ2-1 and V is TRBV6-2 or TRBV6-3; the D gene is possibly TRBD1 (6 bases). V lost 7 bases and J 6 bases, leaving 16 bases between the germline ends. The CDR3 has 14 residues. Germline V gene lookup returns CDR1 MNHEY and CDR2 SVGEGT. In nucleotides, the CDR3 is TGTGCCAGCACCAAGGACAGCTGGGGCAATGAGCAGTTCTTC. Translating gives CASTKDSWGNEQFF.

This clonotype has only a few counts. The CDR3 protein is CASSLAQGGAEAFF. For the CDR3, the DNA is TGTGCCAGCAGCTTAGCACAGGGAGGCGCTGAAGCTTTCTTT. The chain is built from TRBV7-2 and TRBJ1-1, with a tentative D call TRBD1 (6 bases). CDR1 is SGHTA, CDR2 FQGNSA, per germline. The CDR3 loop spans 14 amino acids. V was pared by 0 bases and J by 6 bases, with 11 bases between.

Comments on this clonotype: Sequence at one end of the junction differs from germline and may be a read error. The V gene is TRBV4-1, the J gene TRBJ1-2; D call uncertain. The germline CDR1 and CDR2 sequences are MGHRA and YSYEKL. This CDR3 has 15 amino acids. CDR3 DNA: TGCGCCAGCAGCCTAGTCTCTCTGGGCAATGGTGGCCACACCTTC. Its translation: CASSLVSLGNGGHTF.

The CDR3 here is CASSPGGLSYEQYF. In DNA, the CDR3 is TGTGCCAGCAGCCCGGGGGGACTTTCCTACGAGCAGTACTTC. This chain uses TRBV11-2 with TRBJ2-7, with 7 nucleotides matching TRBD2. Germline lookup yields CDR1 SGHAT and CDR2 FQNNGV. The CDR3 is 14 amino acids. Trimming at V came to 5 bases and at J to 1 base, leaving 5 bases not matched to a gene. Drawing the rest from reference TRBV11-2 and TRBJ2-7, the complete variable domain is EAGVAQSPRYKIIEKRQSVAFWCNPISGHATLYWYQQILGQGPKLLIQFQNNGVVDDSQLPKDRFSAERLKGVDSTLKIQPAKLEDSAVYLCASSPGGLSYEQYFGPGTRLTVT.

The CDR3 spells CASSSPGPLEQYF. The CDR3 DNA reads as TGTGCCAGCAGTTCCCCCGGCCCTCTCGAGCAGTACTTC. This chain connects TRBV28 to TRBJ2-7, with no clear D. The V end was cut by 4 bases, the J end by 6 bases, with 13 bases between. The CDR3 has 13 residues. CDR1 MDHEN and CDR2 SYDVKM come from the germline V gene.

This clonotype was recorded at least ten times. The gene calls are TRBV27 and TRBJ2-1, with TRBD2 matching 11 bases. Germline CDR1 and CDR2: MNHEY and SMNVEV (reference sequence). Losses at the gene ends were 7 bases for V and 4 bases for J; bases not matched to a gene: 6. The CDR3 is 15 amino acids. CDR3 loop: CASNGGTSGYNEQFF. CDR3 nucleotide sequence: TGTGCCAGCAATGGCGGGACTAGCGGATACAATGAGCAGTTCTTC.

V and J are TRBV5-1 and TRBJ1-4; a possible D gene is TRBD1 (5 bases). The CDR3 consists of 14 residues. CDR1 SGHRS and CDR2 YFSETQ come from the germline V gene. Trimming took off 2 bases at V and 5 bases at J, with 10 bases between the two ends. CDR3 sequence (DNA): TGCGCCAGCAGCTTTGGGGACCCGAATGAAAAACTGTTTTTT. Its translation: CASSFGDPNEKLFF.

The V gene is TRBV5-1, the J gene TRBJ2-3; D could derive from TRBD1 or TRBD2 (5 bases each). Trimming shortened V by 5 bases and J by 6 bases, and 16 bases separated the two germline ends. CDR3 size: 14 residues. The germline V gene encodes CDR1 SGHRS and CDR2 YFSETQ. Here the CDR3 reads CASSSQGVGDTQYF. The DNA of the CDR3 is TGCGCCAGCAGTAGCCAGGGAGTTGGGGATACGCAGTATTTT.

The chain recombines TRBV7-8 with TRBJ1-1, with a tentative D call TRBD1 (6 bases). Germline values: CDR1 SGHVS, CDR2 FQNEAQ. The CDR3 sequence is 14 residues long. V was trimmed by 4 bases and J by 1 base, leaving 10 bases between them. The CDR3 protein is CASSSGEANTEAFF. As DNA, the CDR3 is TGTGCCAGCAGCTCAGGGGAGGCGAACACTGAAGCTTTCTTT.

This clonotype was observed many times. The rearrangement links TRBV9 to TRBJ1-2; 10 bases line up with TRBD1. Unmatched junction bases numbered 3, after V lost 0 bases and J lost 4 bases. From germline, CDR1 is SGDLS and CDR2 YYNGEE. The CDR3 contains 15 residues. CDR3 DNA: TGTGCCAGCAGCGTAGGAAGGACAGGGGGCTATGGCTACACCTTC. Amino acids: CASSVGRTGGYGYTF.

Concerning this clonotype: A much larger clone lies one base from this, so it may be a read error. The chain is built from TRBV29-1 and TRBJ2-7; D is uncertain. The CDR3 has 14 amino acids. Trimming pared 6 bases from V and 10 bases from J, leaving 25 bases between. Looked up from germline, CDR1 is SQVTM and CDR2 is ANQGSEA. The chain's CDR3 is CSVDAPTLQEAQYF. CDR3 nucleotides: TGCAGCGTCGATGCCCCCACTCTCCAAGAGGCCCAGTACTTC.

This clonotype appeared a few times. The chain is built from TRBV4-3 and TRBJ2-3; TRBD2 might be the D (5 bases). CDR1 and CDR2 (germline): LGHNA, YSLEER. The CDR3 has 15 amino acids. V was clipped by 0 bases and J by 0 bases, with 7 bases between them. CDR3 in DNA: TGCGCCAGCAGCCAAGACGCTAGCAGCACAGATACGCAGTATTTT. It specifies CASSQDASSTDTQYF.

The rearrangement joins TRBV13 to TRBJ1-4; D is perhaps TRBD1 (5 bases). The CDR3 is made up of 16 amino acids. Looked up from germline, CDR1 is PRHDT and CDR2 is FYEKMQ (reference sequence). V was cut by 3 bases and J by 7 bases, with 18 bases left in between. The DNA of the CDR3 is TGTGCCAGCAGCTTGGGTGAGGGGTCTGATGGTGAAAAACTGTTTTTT. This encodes CASSLGEGSDGEKLFF.

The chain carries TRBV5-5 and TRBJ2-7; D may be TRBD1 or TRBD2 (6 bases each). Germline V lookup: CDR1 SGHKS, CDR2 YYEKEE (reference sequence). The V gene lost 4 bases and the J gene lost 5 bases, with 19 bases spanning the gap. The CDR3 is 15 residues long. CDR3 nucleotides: TGTGCCAGCAGCCTTCAACAGGGAGGTTTCCACGAGCAGTACTTC. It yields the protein CASSLQQGGFHEQYF.

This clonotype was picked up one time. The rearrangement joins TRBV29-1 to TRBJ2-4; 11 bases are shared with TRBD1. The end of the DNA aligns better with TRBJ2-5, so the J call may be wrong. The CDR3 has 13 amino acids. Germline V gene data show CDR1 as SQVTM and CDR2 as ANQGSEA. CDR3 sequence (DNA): TGCAGCGCCGGACAGGGGGCAGGCGAGACCCAGTACTTC. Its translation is CSAGQGAGETQYF.

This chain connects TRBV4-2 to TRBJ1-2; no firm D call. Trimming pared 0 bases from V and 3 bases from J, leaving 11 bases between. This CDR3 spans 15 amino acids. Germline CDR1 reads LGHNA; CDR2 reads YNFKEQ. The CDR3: CASSQDKGLDYGYTF. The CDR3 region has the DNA TGTGCCAGCAGCCAAGATAAGGGATTAGACTATGGCTACACCTTC.

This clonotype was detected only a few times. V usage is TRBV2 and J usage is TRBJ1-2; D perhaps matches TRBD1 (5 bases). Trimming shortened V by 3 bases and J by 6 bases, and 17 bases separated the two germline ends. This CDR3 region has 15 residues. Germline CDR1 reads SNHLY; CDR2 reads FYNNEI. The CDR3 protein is CASSDAGMGKDGYTF. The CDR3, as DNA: TGTGCCAGCAGTGACGCAGGGATGGGGAAGGATGGCTACACCTTC.

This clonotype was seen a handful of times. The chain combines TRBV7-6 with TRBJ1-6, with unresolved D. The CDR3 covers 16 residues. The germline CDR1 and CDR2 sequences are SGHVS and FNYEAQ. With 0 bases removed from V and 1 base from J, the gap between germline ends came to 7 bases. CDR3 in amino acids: CASSLAAGSYNSPLHF. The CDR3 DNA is TGTGCCAGCAGCTTAGCCGCGGGTTCCTATAATTCACCCCTCCACTTT. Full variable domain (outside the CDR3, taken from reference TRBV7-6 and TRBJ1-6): GAGVSQSPRYKVTKRGQDVALRCDPISGHVSLYWYRQALGQGPEFLTYFNYEAQQDKSGLPNDRFSAERPEGSISTLTIQRTEQRDSAMYRCASSLAAGSYNSPLHFGNGTRLTVT.

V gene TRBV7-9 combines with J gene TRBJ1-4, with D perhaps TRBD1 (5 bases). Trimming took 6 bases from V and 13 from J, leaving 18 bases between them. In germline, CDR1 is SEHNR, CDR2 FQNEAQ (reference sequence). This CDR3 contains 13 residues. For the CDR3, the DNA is TGTGCCAGCAGTCCATCAGGGCCGAACGGACTGTTTTTT. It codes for CASSPSGPNGLFF.

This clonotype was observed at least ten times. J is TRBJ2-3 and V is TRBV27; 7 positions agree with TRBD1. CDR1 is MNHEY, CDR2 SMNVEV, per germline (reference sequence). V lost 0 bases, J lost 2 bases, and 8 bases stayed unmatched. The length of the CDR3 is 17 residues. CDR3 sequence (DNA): TGTGCCAGCAGTTTATCGGCCTTGGGGACAGTCACAGATACGCAGTATTTT. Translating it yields CASSLSALGTVTDTQYF.

The DNA of the CDR3 is TGTGCCAGCAGCCACCTACCTGGGCGACTCAGGACAGATACGCAGTATTTT. This codes for CASSHLPGRLRTDTQYF. The chain carries TRBV3-1 and TRBJ2-3; D unclear. Germline CDR1 LGHDT, CDR2 YNNKEL (reference sequence). V was shortened by 3 bases and J by 3 bases, with 19 bases between the two germline ends. CDR3 length: 17 residues.

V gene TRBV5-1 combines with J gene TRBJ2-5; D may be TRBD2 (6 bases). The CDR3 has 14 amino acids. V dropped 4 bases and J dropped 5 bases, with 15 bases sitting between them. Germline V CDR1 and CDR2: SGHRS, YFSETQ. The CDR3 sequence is CASSTQWGVETQYF. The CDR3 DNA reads TGCGCCAGCAGCACCCAATGGGGGGTTGAGACCCAGTACTTC.

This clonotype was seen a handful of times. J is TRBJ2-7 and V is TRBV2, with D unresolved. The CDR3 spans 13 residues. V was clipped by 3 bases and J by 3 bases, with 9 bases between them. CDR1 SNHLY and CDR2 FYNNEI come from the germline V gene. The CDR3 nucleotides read TGTGCCAGCAGTGAGAGCTTCCACTACGAGCAGTACTTC. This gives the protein CASSESFHYEQYF.